This T cell receptor (beta chain) was sequenced in a study of technical replicates of blood from several donors. This clone appeared many times. Libraries were prepared by immunoSEQ multiplex PCR; TCRdb keeps only in-frame clonotypes and omits some of them. The repertoire consists of tens of thousands of clones, with 85% to 90% occurring once and the leading ten covering 5.1%. The V gene's germline CDR1 is MRHNA and CDR2 SNTAGT. V was clipped by 3 bases and J by 6 bases, with 12 bases between them. The CDR3 is made up of 13 amino acids. This sequence originates from a human donor in good health. Some clones in this sample may be carry-over from other donors' samples. J is TRBJ2-7 and V is TRBV6-4; TRBD1 might be the D (6 bases). The material sequenced was PBMCs. CDR3 sequence reads: CASSDTEQGEQYF. As DNA, the CDR3 is TGTGCCAGCAGTGATACTGAACAGGGCGAGCAGTACTTC.